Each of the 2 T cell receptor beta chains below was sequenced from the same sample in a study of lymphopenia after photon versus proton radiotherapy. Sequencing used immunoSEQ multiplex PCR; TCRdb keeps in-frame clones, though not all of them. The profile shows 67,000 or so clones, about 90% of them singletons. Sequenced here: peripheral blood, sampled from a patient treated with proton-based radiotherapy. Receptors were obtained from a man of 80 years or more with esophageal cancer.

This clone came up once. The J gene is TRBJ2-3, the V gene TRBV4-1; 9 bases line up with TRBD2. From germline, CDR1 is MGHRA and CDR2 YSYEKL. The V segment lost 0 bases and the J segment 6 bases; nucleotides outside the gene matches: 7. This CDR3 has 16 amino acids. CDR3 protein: CASSQEARGGIDTQYF. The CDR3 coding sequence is TGCGCCAGCAGCCAAGAAGCGCGGGGGGGGATTGATACGCAGTATTTT.

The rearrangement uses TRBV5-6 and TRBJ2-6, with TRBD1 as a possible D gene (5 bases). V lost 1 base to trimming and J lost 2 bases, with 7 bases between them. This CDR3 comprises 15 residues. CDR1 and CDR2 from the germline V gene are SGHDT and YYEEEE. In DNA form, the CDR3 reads TGTGCCAGCAGCTTGCCACAGGCTGGGGCCAACGTCCTGACTTTC. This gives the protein CASSLPQAGANVLTF.